The present entry profiles one T cell receptor (beta chain) with its context. Its matching antigen is unknown. A multiplex PCR was run with 60 Vbeta primers and 13 Jbeta primers. This table comes from immunoSEQ multiplex PCR, and its TCRdb copy is limited to in-frame clones, with some not included. Of 150,000 to 200,000 clones detected, approximately 88% appear once; the ten largest clones hold approximately 0.98%. This entry is derived from a study of cytomegalovirus exposure and HLA in healthy donors. Study outcomes and limitations: The listing of 150 to 200 TCR beta chains classed them as cytomegalovirus-associated. An analysis done earlier found most TCR beta V segments productive about 90% or about 30% of the time. Among CMV-associated TCR beta chains, most appeared HLA-restricted in a later analysis. Most TCR sequences showed up rarely, but some public TCRs showed up in many donors.

V lost 7 bases and J lost 2; bases outside the gene matches: 21. The CDR3 extends over 19 amino acids. Germline CDR1 SGHVS, CDR2 FQNEAQ. The TCR sequence derives from a man aged 30 to 39 in good health and CMV-seronegative. Material: PBMCs. This chain links TRBV7-8 with TRBJ2-3, with 7 nucleotides matching TRBD1. The CDR3 loop is CASITSRDTKGASTDTQYF. Here the CDR3 DNA reads TGTGCCAGCATCACCTCCCGGGACACCAAGGGGGCTTCCACAGATACGCAGTATTTT.